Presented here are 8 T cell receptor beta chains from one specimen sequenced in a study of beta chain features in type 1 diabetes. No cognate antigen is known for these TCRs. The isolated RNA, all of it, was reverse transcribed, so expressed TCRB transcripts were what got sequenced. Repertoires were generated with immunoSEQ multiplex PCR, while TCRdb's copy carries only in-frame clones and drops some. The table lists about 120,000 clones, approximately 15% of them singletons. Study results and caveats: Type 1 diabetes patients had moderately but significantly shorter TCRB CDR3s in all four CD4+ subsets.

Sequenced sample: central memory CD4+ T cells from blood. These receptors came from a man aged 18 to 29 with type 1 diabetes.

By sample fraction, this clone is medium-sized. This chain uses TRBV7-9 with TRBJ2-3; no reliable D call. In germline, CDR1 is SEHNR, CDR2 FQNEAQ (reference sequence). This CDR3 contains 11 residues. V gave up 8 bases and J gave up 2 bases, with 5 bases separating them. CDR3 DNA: TGTGCCAGCGGGTACACAGATACGCAGTATTTT. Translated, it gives CASGYTDTQYF.

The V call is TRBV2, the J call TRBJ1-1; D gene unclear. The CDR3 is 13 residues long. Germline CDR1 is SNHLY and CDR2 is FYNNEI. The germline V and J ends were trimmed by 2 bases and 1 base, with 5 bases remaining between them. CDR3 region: CASSEYGNTEAFF. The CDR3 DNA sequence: TGTGCCAGCAGTGAATACGGGAACACTGAAGCTTTCTTT.

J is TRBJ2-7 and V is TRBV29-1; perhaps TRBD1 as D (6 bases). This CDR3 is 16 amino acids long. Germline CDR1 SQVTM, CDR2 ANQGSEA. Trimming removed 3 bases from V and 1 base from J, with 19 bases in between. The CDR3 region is CSVDTAAPGDSYEQYF. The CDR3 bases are TGCAGCGTTGACACGGCTGCTCCAGGGGATTCCTACGAGCAGTACTTC.

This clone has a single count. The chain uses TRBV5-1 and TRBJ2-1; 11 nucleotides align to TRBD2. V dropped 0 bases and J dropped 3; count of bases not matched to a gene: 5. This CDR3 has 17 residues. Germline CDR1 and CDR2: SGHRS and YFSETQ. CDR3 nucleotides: TGCGCCAGCAGCTTGGCTCCGACTAGCGGGGACTACAATGAGCAGTTCTTC. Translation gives CASSLAPTSGDYNEQFF.

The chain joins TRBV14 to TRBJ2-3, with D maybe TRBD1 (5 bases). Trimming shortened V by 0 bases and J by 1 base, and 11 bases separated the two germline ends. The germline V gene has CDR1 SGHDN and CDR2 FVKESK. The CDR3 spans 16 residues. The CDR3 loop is CASSQDSGRGTDTQYF. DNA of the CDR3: TGTGCCAGCAGCCAAGATTCGGGCAGGGGCACAGATACGCAGTATTTT.

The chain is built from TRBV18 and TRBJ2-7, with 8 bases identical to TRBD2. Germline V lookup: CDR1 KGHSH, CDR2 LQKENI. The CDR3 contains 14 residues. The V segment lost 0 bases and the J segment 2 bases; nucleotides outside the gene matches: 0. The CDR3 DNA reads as TGTGCCAGCTCACCACCGGGACTAGCCTACGAGCAGTACTTC. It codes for CASSPPGLAYEQYF.

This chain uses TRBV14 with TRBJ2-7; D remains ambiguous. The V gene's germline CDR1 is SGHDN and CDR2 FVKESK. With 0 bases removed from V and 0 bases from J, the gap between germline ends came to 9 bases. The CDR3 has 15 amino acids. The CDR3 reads CASSQDSVRSYEQYF. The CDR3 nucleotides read TGTGCCAGCAGCCAAGATTCCGTGCGCTCCTACGAGCAGTACTTC.

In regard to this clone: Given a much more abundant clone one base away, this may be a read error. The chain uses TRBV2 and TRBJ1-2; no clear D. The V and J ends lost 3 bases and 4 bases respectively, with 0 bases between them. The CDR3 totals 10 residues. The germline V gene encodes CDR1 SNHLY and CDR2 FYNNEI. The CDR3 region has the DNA TGTGCCAGCAGTGACTATGGCTACACCTTC. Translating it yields CASSDYGYTF.